These 8 T cell receptor beta chains originate from one sample sequenced in a study of T cells in Graves' hyperthyroidism and ophthalmopathy. Amplified TCR beta CDR3 regions derived from RNA transcripts. HTBI primers drove first-round RT-PCR of the TCR CDR3. TCRdb independently ran MiXCR on the multiplex PCR reads; one entry per CDR3 protein. The sample holds some 650,000 distinct CDR3 sequences, more than 15% seen once. Sequencing was carried out using blood. These receptor sequences come from a woman aged 40-49 years with Graves' ophthalmopathy.

This clonotype was counted many times. The rearrangement uses TRBV7-8 and TRBJ1-1; 7 nucleotides line up with TRBD1. Trimming took 2 bases from V and 5 from J; bases not matched to a gene: 5. CDR3 length equals 14 residues. Germline V gene sequence: CDR1 SGHVS, CDR2 FQNEAQ. The chain's CDR3 is CASSLRTGFTEAFF. CDR3 sequence (DNA): TGTGCCAGCAGCTTAAGGACAGGTTTTACTGAAGCTTTCTTT.

This clonotype was found many times. V is TRBV3-1 and J is TRBJ2-7; the D gene is possibly TRBD2 (6 bases). The CDR3 runs 13 residues. V lost 1 base and J lost 6, with 10 bases in between. Germline loops: CDR1 LGHDT, CDR2 YNNKEL (reference sequence). As DNA, the CDR3 is TGTGCCAGCAGCCAAGGGGGGGTGGTCGAGCAGTACTTC. This encodes CASSQGGVVEQYF.

The genes are TRBV19 and TRBJ2-3; TRBD2 matches 7 bases. There are 15 residues in the CDR3. The germline gives CDR1 LNHDA, CDR2 SQIVND (reference sequence). After removal of 3 bases from V and 2 bases from J, the junction contained 5 bases not matched to a gene. CDR3 loop: CASSILAAPTDTQYF. The CDR3 region has the DNA TGTGCCAGTAGTATCCTAGCGGCCCCCACAGATACGCAGTATTTT.

Many counts were recorded for this clonotype. The J gene is TRBJ1-1, the V gene TRBV15, with D perhaps matching TRBD1 (5 bases). The germline V and J ends were trimmed by 8 bases and 0 bases, with 10 bases remaining between them. The V gene's germline CDR1 is LNHNV and CDR2 YYDKDF (reference sequence). The CDR3 has 13 residues. In DNA form, the CDR3 reads TGTGCCACCCGAGACAGAATGAACACTGAAGCTTTCTTT. Its translation is CATRDRMNTEAFF.

This clonotype was counted many times. The chain employs TRBV2 and TRBJ1-4, with D unclear. Germline V gene sequence: CDR1 SNHLY, CDR2 FYNNEI. The ends were cut back, 3 bases at V and 0 bases at J, with 5 bases in the middle. CDR3 size: 14 residues. The CDR3 DNA is TGTGCCAGCAGTGACGGCGCAACTAATGAAAAACTGTTTTTT. Protein sequence: CASSDGATNEKLFF.

Ten or more counts support this clonotype. V is TRBV7-2 and J is TRBJ1-2; no clear D. In germline, CDR1 is SGHTA, CDR2 FQGNSA. V dropped 7 bases and J dropped 2 bases, with 11 bases sitting between them. The CDR3 covers 13 residues. CDR3 DNA sequence: TGTGCCAGCACCATCGTACCCAACTATGGCTACACCTTC. This gives the protein CASTIVPNYGYTF.

This clonotype was found many times. V usage is TRBV20-1 and J usage is TRBJ2-1, with no clear D. The germline gives CDR1 DFQATT, CDR2 SNEGSKA (reference sequence). Trimming left V 3 bases short and J 3 bases short, with 18 bases between. The CDR3 consists of 16 residues. The chain's CDR3 is CSARPPSSPGYNEQFF. In nucleotides, the CDR3 is TGCAGTGCTAGGCCGCCCTCCTCGCCGGGCTACAATGAGCAGTTCTTC.

This clonotype was counted at least ten times. This sequence joins TRBV7-9 and TRBJ2-5; 8 bases are shared with TRBD2. Germline trimming cut 5 bases from V and 5 bases from J; bases unmatched to any gene: 10. There are 15 residues in the CDR3. Germline CDR1 and CDR2: SEHNR and FQNEAQ (reference sequence). The CDR3 DNA reads as TGTGCCAGCAGCCTCCCGGGCCCGGGAGGGGAGACCCAGTACTTC. Protein: CASSLPGPGGETQYF.